The 27 T cell receptor beta chains in this list originate from one sample, sequenced in a study of T cell changes during pregnancy in multiple sclerosis. Produced via immunoSEQ multiplex PCR; TCRdb's table is partial and in-frame only. The sample holds 55,000 to 85,000 clones, about 90% seen once. The source was peripheral blood, collected after pregnancy. Source of these receptors: a female donor with multiple sclerosis, enrolled in a pregnancy study.

This clone was seen a single time. The chain's CDR3 is CASSSSGSVETQYF. CDR3 bases: TGTGCCAGCAGCTCTAGCGGGAGCGTGGAGACCCAGTACTTC. The chain couples TRBV13 to TRBJ2-5, with 10 bases aligning to TRBD2. J gave up 5 bases and V 4 bases, and 4 bases lay outside the gene matches. The germline V gene has CDR1 PRHDT and CDR2 FYEKMQ (reference sequence). This CDR3 comprises 14 residues. Full variable domain (missing parts from reference TRBV13 and TRBJ2-5): AAGVIQSPRHLIKEKRETATLKCYPIPRHDTVYWYQQGPGQDPQFLISFYEKMQSDKGSIPDRFSAQQFSDYHSELNMSSLELGDSALYFCASSSSGSVETQYFGPGTRLLVL.

This clone was seen a handful of times. This chain joins TRBV29-1 and TRBJ1-3; 9 bases line up with TRBD1. V was clipped by 4 bases and J by 2 bases; unmatched bases: 3. The germline V gene has CDR1 SQVTM and CDR2 ANQGSEA. The CDR3 is 14 amino acids. The DNA of the CDR3 is TGCAGCGTTGGAGGGACAGGGCCTGGAAACACCATATATTTT. Amino acids: CSVGGTGPGNTIYF. The entire variable domain, with the rest obtained from reference TRBV29-1 and TRBJ1-3, is as follows: SAVISQKPSRDICQRGTSLTIQCQVDSQVTMMFWYRQQPGQSLTLIATANQGSEATYESGFVIDKFPISRPNLTFSTLTVSNMSPEDSSIYLCSVGGTGPGNTIYFGEGSWLTVV.

V usage is TRBV5-1 and J usage is TRBJ2-7; TRBD2 matches 9 bases. Trimming took 0 bases from V and 6 from J; bases not matched to a gene: 16. The CDR3 has 18 residues. Germline V CDR1 and CDR2: SGHRS, YFSETQ. CDR3: CASSLDLSGSSGAFEQYF. In DNA form, the CDR3 reads TGCGCCAGCAGCTTGGATCTTAGCGGGAGCTCGGGCGCTTTCGAGCAGTACTTC.

The chain couples TRBV7-2 to TRBJ2-7, with D tentatively TRBD2 (7 bases). This CDR3 comprises 19 residues. V lost 5 bases and J 3 bases, leaving 29 bases between the germline ends. Germline CDR1 reads SGHTA; CDR2 reads FQGNSA. The CDR3 loop reads CASSQPTSRAGARGYEQYF. In DNA, the CDR3 is TGTGCCAGCAGCCAACCGACTAGCCGCGCGGGGGCCAGAGGCTACGAGCAGTACTTC.

The chain has TRBV10-3 and TRBJ1-1; possibly TRBD1 for D (6 bases). V was cut by 4 bases and J by 2 bases, with 17 bases left in between. There are 16 residues in the CDR3. Germline CDR1 ENHRY, CDR2 SYGVKD. In DNA form, the CDR3 reads TGTGCCATCAGTGGACAACCGGCAGGGACAAACACTGAAGCTTTCTTT. It is translated as CAISGQPAGTNTEAFF.

V gene TRBV14 combines with J gene TRBJ2-2; 11 bases are a match to TRBD2. The CDR3 has 18 residues. V trimming: 3 bases; J trimming: 7 bases; junction bases outside the gene matches: 13. Germline-derived CDR1 and CDR2 are SGHDN and FVKESK. CDR3 in DNA: TGTGCCAGCAGCCACACCGGGACTAGCGGCGGTGGGAGCGGGGAGCTGTTTTTT. It is translated as CASSHTGTSGGGSGELFF.

J is TRBJ1-1 and V is TRBV28, with a tentative D call TRBD1 (5 bases). Trimming cost V 5 bases and J 0 bases, with 16 bases left between them. The CDR3 spans 16 residues. Germline V CDR1 and CDR2: MDHEN, SYDVKM. CDR3 sequence: CASSNPRRGMNTEAFF. In DNA form, the CDR3 reads TGTGCCAGCAGTAACCCCCGAAGGGGCATGAACACTGAAGCTTTCTTT.

J is TRBJ2-7 and V is TRBV27; D might be TRBD2 (6 bases). This CDR3 comprises 14 residues. V lost 2 bases and J lost 2, with 10 bases in between. The germline gives CDR1 MNHEY, CDR2 SMNVEV (reference sequence). Here the CDR3 reads CASSLRDSAYEQYF. The CDR3 coding sequence is TGTGCCAGCAGTTTACGGGACTCCGCCTACGAGCAGTACTTC.

V and J are TRBV9 and TRBJ2-7, with 8 bases identical to TRBD1. The germline V gene has CDR1 SGDLS and CDR2 YYNGEE. This CDR3 has 14 residues. The V gene end was trimmed by 4 bases and the J gene end by 3 bases; junction bases not matched to a gene: 6. The CDR3: CASSLTGGLYEQYF. The CDR3 nucleotides are TGTGCCAGCAGCCTTACAGGGGGACTCTACGAGCAGTACTTC.

This chain connects TRBV13 to TRBJ2-7; 12 bases are shared with TRBD2. This CDR3 is built from 15 residues. Germline V gene data show CDR1 as PRHDT and CDR2 as FYEKMQ (reference sequence). Trimming took 5 bases from V and 3 from J; bases not matched to a gene: 5. CDR3 sequence: CASSERTSGNYEQYF. Here the CDR3 DNA reads TGTGCCAGCAGCGAACGGACTAGCGGGAACTACGAGCAGTACTTC.

This rearrangement joins TRBV9 to TRBJ2-3; 8 bases match TRBD2. CDR1 and CDR2 from the germline V gene are SGDLS and YYNGEE. The CDR3 extends over 16 amino acids. Germline trimming cut 0 bases from V and 9 bases from J; bases unmatched to any gene: 12. The CDR3 loop reads CASSVGPAGALWTQYF. CDR3 nucleotides: TGTGCCAGCAGCGTAGGTCCAGCGGGAGCGTTGTGGACGCAGTATTTT.

V gene TRBV9 combines with J gene TRBJ2-7; 15 bases align to TRBD2. This CDR3 is built from 16 residues. Germline V gives CDR1 SGDLS, CDR2 YYNGEE. V lost 4 bases to trimming and J lost 4 bases; unmatched junction nucleotides: 6. CDR3 in amino acids: CASSPRTSGRAYEQYF. In DNA form, the CDR3 reads TGTGCCAGCAGCCCCCGGACTAGCGGGAGGGCTTACGAGCAGTACTTC. The full variable domain, with the rest looked up from reference TRBV9 and TRBJ2-7, is DSGVTQTPKHLITATGQRVTLRCSPRSGDLSVYWYQQSLDQGLQFLIQYYNGEERAKGNILERFSAQQFPDLHSELNLSSLELGDSALYFCASSPRTSGRAYEQYFGPGTRLTVT.

The chain couples TRBV7-6 to TRBJ2-7; 9 bases are a match to TRBD2. V was clipped by 5 bases and J by 6 bases; unmatched bases: 8. Germline V gene sequence: CDR1 SGHVS, CDR2 FNYEAQ. This CDR3 spans 14 amino acids. CDR3 sequence (DNA): TGTGCCAGCAGCCAGATCGGGACTAGCCGCGAGCAGTACTTC. Translation gives CASSQIGTSREQYF.

The V call is TRBV5-4, the J call TRBJ2-7; 8 bases are a match to TRBD2. Germline trimming cut 4 bases from V and 2 bases from J; bases unmatched to any gene: 5. CDR3 size: 14 residues. In germline, CDR1 is SGHNT, CDR2 YYREEE (reference sequence). The CDR3 DNA sequence: TGTGCCAGCAGCAACCCAGCGGGAGCCTACGAGCAGTACTTC. Protein product: CASSNPAGAYEQYF.

The chain joins TRBV25-1 to TRBJ1-2, with TRBD1 matching 7 bases. The CDR3 loop spans 14 amino acids. In germline, CDR1 is MGHDK, CDR2 SYGVNS. The trim removed 2 bases at V and 3 bases at J, leaving 3 bases unmatched. CDR3 region: CASSERDRDYGYTF. The CDR3 bases are TGTGCCAGCAGTGAACGCGACAGGGACTATGGCTACACCTTC.

The chain is built from TRBV19 and TRBJ2-1; D is possibly TRBD2 (6 bases). Deletions cut 5 bases from V and 4 bases from J, with 12 bases between. CDR1 and CDR2 from the germline V gene are LNHDA and SQIVND (reference sequence). This CDR3 region has 14 residues. DNA for the CDR3: TGTGCCAGTAGTCCAGGGAGGACTTACAATGAGCAGTTCTTC. This sequence encodes CASSPGRTYNEQFF. The full variable domain, with the rest looked up from reference TRBV19 and TRBJ2-1, is DGGITQSPKYLFRKEGQNVTLSCEQNLNHDAMYWYRQDPGQGLRLIYYSQIVNDFQKGDIAEGYSVSREKKESFPLTVTSAQKNPTAFYLCASSPGRTYNEQFFGPGTRLTVL.

The chain combines TRBV12-2 with TRBJ1-3; the table's D call of TRBD1 was not tested on the DNA. TRBV12-2 is a pseudogene. The CDR3 is made up of 14 amino acids. CDR3 in amino acids: CASRPHEGGNTVYF. The DNA of the CDR3 is TGTGCAAGTCGGCCTCATGAAGGGGGAAACACCGTATATTTT.

The chain links TRBV28 to TRBJ2-7; 10 nucleotides match TRBD2. After removal of 2 bases from V and 4 bases from J, the junction contained 8 bases not matched to a gene. CDR1 and CDR2 (germline): MDHEN, SYDVKM. The CDR3 has 16 residues. The CDR3 loop reads CASSLGVASGSYEQYF. The CDR3 DNA reads as TGTGCCAGCAGTTTAGGCGTTGCTAGCGGGAGTTACGAGCAGTACTTC.

This sequence joins TRBV30 and TRBJ1-4; tentative D call: TRBD1 (5 bases). The CDR3 is made up of 12 amino acids. Looked up from germline, CDR1 is GTSNPN and CDR2 is SVGIG (reference sequence). Trimming took 8 bases from V and 2 from J, leaving 9 bases between them. CDR3 amino acids: CAGGTTNEKLFF. CDR3 nucleotide sequence: TGTGCCGGCGGGACTACTAATGAAAAACTGTTTTTT.

This rearrangement joins TRBV21-1 to TRBJ2-1; the D call TRBD2 from the table was never checked on the DNA. TRBV21-1 is a pseudogene locus. The CDR3 totals 16 residues. The CDR3 bases are TGTGCCAGCAGCAAAGAGAATTTCGGGGGGCCCAATGAGCAGTTCTTC. Its protein product is CASSKENFGGPNEQFF.

V usage is TRBV28 and J usage is TRBJ1-2; D is perhaps TRBD1 (6 bases). This CDR3 is built from 13 residues. Germline values: CDR1 MDHEN, CDR2 SYDVKM. V gave up 1 base and J gave up 6 bases, with 9 bases separating them. CDR3 DNA: TGTGCCAGCAGTTTATTAGGGGGAGATGGCTACACCTTC. It translates to CASSLLGGDGYTF.

The V call is TRBV6-5, the J call TRBJ2-1; maybe TRBD1 (6 bases). This CDR3 region has 14 residues. With 6 bases removed from V and 1 base from J, the gap between germline ends came to 10 bases. Per the germline V gene, CDR1 is MNHEY and CDR2 is SVGAGI. CDR3 loop: CASRPQGSYNEQFF. The CDR3 DNA reads TGTGCCAGCAGACCACAGGGTTCCTACAATGAGCAGTTCTTC.

The genes are TRBV19 and TRBJ2-1; 7 positions agree with TRBD1. This CDR3 contains 15 residues. The germline V gene encodes CDR1 LNHDA and CDR2 SQIVND (reference sequence). J gave up 0 bases and V 5 bases, and 4 bases lay outside the gene matches. CDR3 coding DNA: TGTGCCAGTAGTGGCCGGGACAGCTCCTACAATGAGCAGTTCTTC. It translates to CASSGRDSSYNEQFF.

The gene calls are TRBV5-6 and TRBJ2-1; D is possibly TRBD1 (6 bases). Germline-derived CDR1 and CDR2 are SGHDT and YYEEEE. The CDR3 is 15 residues long. V was clipped by 0 bases and J by 6 bases, with 13 bases between them. The CDR3 coding sequence is TGTGCCAGCAGCTTGGACAGGGCATTGGGCAATGAGCAGTTCTTC. Encoded protein: CASSLDRALGNEQFF.

V gene TRBV30 combines with J gene TRBJ1-3; 7 bases are shared with TRBD1. Germline assignment: CDR1 GTSNPN and CDR2 SVGIG (reference sequence). The length of the CDR3 is 13 residues. V was clipped by 5 bases and J by 3 bases; unmatched bases: 4. The CDR3 protein is CAWDRVFGNTIYF. Written as DNA, the CDR3 is TGTGCCTGGGACAGGGTTTTTGGAAACACCATATATTTT.

The V and J genes are TRBV4-1 and TRBJ2-5; tentatively, D is TRBD2 (6 bases). Germline lookup yields CDR1 MGHRA and CDR2 YSYEKL. V gave up 3 bases and J gave up 2 bases, with 10 bases separating them. The CDR3 totals 14 residues. Here the CDR3 reads CASSHFAGQETQYF. CDR3 bases: TGCGCCAGCAGCCATTTTGCGGGACAAGAGACCCAGTACTTC.

V is TRBV5-1 and J is TRBJ2-7, with 11 bases identical to TRBD1. The CDR3 is 14 residues long. J gave up 5 bases and V 4 bases, and 5 bases lay outside the gene matches. Germline V gene sequence: CDR1 SGHRS, CDR2 YFSETQ. The CDR3 DNA is TGCGCCAGCAGCACCGGGACAGGGGGTAACGAGCAGTACTTC. The encoded protein is CASSTGTGGNEQYF.